This T cell receptor (beta chain) was sequenced in a study of blood T cells in healthy people across ages (dated by TCRdb to between 2014 and 2016). General notes on the study: In model experiments, template switching captured about one uniquely barcoded TCR beta cDNA molecule for every two T cells. Donors were grouped into four age groups: young (average 16 years), middle-aged (39), aged (about 59) and long-lived (just over 80). Using the same blood draw, the study looked at two additional independent replicas of 1 million unique cDNA reads for two donors, one aged 18 to 30 and the other aged 80 or older. Using deep sequencing normalized with unique cDNA molecular identifiers, the study measured how TCR beta repertoire diversity changes with age. To avoid experimental bias, donors of different ages were spread randomly across the sequencing lanes. Overall results and qualifications from the work: Bulk unsorted PBMC profiling prevented conclusive comparison of naive and antigen-experienced compartments. Compared with the aged group, the long-lived group had more naive CD4+ T cells, fewer expanded clones and increased TCR diversity, suggesting age selection. Observed TCR beta diversity per million T cells fell roughly linearly with age, and a significant reduction was already apparent by age approximately 40. Estimates of total diversity from one million sequenced T cells were regarded as lower bounds and underestimates. Observed TCR beta diversity correlated strongly with the percentage of naive T cells measured by flow cytometry. Donor CMV infection status was unknown, potentially confounding age-related changes in expanded clonotypes.

Libraries were constructed by 5' RACE. TCRdb records Illumina HiSeq 2500 as the sequencer. A second PCR of roughly 7 to 12 cycles was run with a J-beta primer mix and a sample-barcoded 5' primer. A unique molecular identifier was introduced onto each TCR beta cDNA molecule by a template-switch 5' adaptor carrying 12 random nucleotides. At least 2.5 million CDR3-containing paired-end reads were obtained from each sample. First-strand cDNA synthesis was performed from all RNA using the Mint cDNA synthesis kit, with priming by a TRBC-specific oligonucleotide. Following uracil-DNA glycosylase treatment, a first 18-cycle PCR with universal primers M1SS and BC2_uni_R was performed on all cDNA. The study's own analysis went as follows. Each sample was normalized by randomly selecting 1 million high-quality reads, each carrying a distinct molecular identifier. Instead of being binned into consensus sequences, reads with shared molecular identifiers were discarded. MiTCR, with a Q25 quality threshold and the strictest error-elimination algorithm, was used for CDR3 identification, clonotype clustering and error correction. Lower-bound total TCR beta diversity was estimated with a nonparametric unseen species model using Euler transformation. Using fastp trimming at Q25 and MiXCR clonotype assembly, TCRdb reanalyzed the public sequencing data and kept in-frame beta chains. Under each unique CDR3 protein, matching rows form one entry showing the most common genes and DNA. TCRdb's processing, not the authors' own work, is the source of the V and J calls. Counted in this sample were roughly 800,000 distinct CDR3 sequences; approximately 35% of them appeared once. The ten largest clones add up to approximately 13% of the sample.

This clonotype occurred many times. It has no known antigen specificity. Base quality data are lacking; no much larger clone is found one base away. According to the germline V gene (reference sequence), CDR1 reads SGHKS and CDR2 reads YYEKEE. V ends up 4 bases short and J 4 bases short, with an unmatched junction base count of 21. From the cysteine up to the phenylalanine, the CDR3 has a length of 19 residues. Only the CDR3 portion is preserved as DNA: 57 bases, with reading frame beginning at the first base. The donors were roughly 40 Caucasian individuals from Russia, aged roughly 6 to 100 years, who were systemically healthy. Each donor gave about 9.7 milliliters of peripheral blood, drawn into EDTA-treated Vacutainer tubes. Ficoll-Paque density-gradient centrifugation was used to isolate PBMCs, with at least 6.5 million per sample. Total RNA was extracted from PBMCs with Trizol reagent, with at least 6 micrograms obtained per sample. For every donor, an aliquot of PBMCs went through flow cytometry to measure the percentages of naive CD45RAhigh/CD27high T cells.

The chain was built from TRBV5-5 and TRBJ2-3; the central 7 bases match TRBD1. The sample taken for sequencing was blood. This TCR came from a man aged 18 to 30 in good health. The CDR3 corresponds to CASSPRTLQTGIGADTQYF. The nucleotides are TGTGCCAGCAGCCCGCGGACCCTACAGACAGGGATCGGTGCAGATACGCAGTATTTT.